Below, 9 T cell receptor beta chains from the same sample are listed, as sequenced in a study of T cells of healthy individuals (dated by TCRdb to the late 2010s). Library preparation used 5' RACE. Instrument used: Illumina MiSeq. TCRdb reprocessed the public reads (quality trimming at Q25 with fastp, clone calling with MiXCR) and kept in-frame beta chains. Identical CDR3 proteins give one entry, which carries the most common genes and DNA. This sample is represented by some 82,000 distinct CDR3 sequences; about 5% of them were singletons. The ten biggest clones cover roughly 7.6% of the sample. Receptors originate from a female donor in good health.

This clonotype was picked up a small number of times. In DNA, the CDR3 is TGTGCCAGCAAGCCTCCCCGATATGGCTACACCTTC. This gives the protein CASKPPRYGYTF. The V gene is TRBV12-1, the J gene TRBJ1-2. TRBV12-1 represents a pseudogene. The CDR3 consists of 12 residues.

This rearrangement joins TRBV7-3 to TRBJ2-1; D possibly matches TRBD1 or TRBD2 (5 bases each). CDR3 length: 18 amino acids. V dropped 5 bases and J dropped 10 bases, with 30 bases sitting between them. Germline V lookup: CDR1 SGHTA, CDR2 FQGTGA. The CDR3 DNA reads as TGTGCCAGCAGCCTACAGAGGGGTGGGCATTCGACCAACGTGGAGCAGTTCTTC. Translating gives CASSLQRGGHSTNVEQFF.

This clonotype was recorded a few times. J is TRBJ1-1 and V is TRBV18; D might be TRBD1 (5 bases). This CDR3 is 14 amino acids long. V was trimmed by 3 bases and J by 2 bases, leaving 10 bases between them. The V gene's germline CDR1 is KGHSH and CDR2 LQKENI. CDR3 in amino acids: CASSPATVNTEAFF. The CDR3 DNA follows: TGTGCCAGCTCACCCGCGACAGTTAACACTGAAGCTTTCTTT.

This clonotype was recorded at least ten times. The CDR3 nucleotides are TGTGCCAGCAGCTTAGCAGGGTACCAGCAGTTCTTC. Its protein product is CASSLAGYQQFF. The chain combines TRBV7-2 with TRBJ2-1; D is undetermined. The V end lost 0 bases, the J end lost 11 bases, and 8 bases lay between the germline ends. This CDR3 is 12 amino acids long. Germline loops: CDR1 SGHTA, CDR2 FQGNSA.

This clonotype was seen at least ten times. V usage is TRBV29-1 and J usage is TRBJ1-5, with D unclear. Germline assignment: CDR1 SQVTM and CDR2 ANQGSEA. CDR3 size: 12 residues. The V and J ends lost 5 bases and 2 bases respectively, with 7 bases between them. Here the CDR3 reads CSVIEGNQPQHF. The DNA for the CDR3 is TGCAGCGTTATAGAAGGCAATCAGCCCCAGCATTTT.

Notes on this clonotype: Possible read error: a much larger clone is one base away. The rearrangement uses TRBV30 and TRBJ1-4; TRBD1 agrees at 9 bases. The length of the CDR3 is 17 residues. Germline CDR1 GTSNPN, CDR2 SVGIG (reference sequence). In DNA form, the CDR3 reads TGTGGCTGGAGTTCCCACAGGGGGCTGGGCACTAATGAAAAACTGTTTTTT. Its protein product is CGWSSHRGLGTNEKLFF.

Ten or more counts support this clonotype. The chain has TRBV27 and TRBJ2-3; 7 nucleotides match TRBD1. V trimming: 4 bases; J trimming: 4 bases; junction bases outside the gene matches: 8. The germline CDR1 and CDR2 sequences are MNHEY and SMNVEV (reference sequence). This CDR3 comprises 15 residues. The CDR3 DNA reads as TGTGCCAGCAGTTCAAAGGGACAGATCCCAGATACGCAGTATTTT. Protein sequence: CASSSKGQIPDTQYF.

CDR3 residues: CASSLESENYGYTF. The CDR3 DNA sequence: TGTGCCAGCAGCTTAGAGTCAGAGAACTATGGCTACACCTTC. This chain joins TRBV7-9 and TRBJ1-2; D ambiguous. Germline V lookup: CDR1 SEHNR, CDR2 FQNEAQ (reference sequence). Trimming took 1 base from V and 2 from J, leaving 8 bases between them. This CDR3 spans 14 amino acids.

This clonotype has a count of ten or more. The chain has TRBV20-1 and TRBJ2-2; D is perhaps TRBD2 (6 bases). The V end was cut by 1 base, the J end by 5 bases, with 8 bases between. Germline V CDR1 and CDR2: DFQATT, SNEGSKA (reference sequence). CDR3 size: 13 residues. CDR3 coding DNA: TGCAGTGCTAGAGGGAGGGTGACCGGGGAGCTGTTTTTT. Its translation: CSARGRVTGELFF.